This T cell receptor (beta chain) was sequenced during a study of blood T cells in healthy people across ages. This CDR3 is built from 14 residues. The germline V gene encodes CDR1 DFQATT and CDR2 SNEGSKA (reference sequence). V lost 0 bases and J lost 1, with 9 bases in between. In this sample, this clonotype turned up many times. Then a second PCR, running roughly 7 to 12 cycles, was carried out with a sample-barcoded 5' primer and a J-beta primer mix. In TCRdb, the 5' RACE reads were re-called with MiXCR into one record per CDR3 protein. Of 550,000 to 750,000 distinct CDR3 sequences in the sample, roughly 20% are singletons; the top ten hold approximately 3.7%. For every donor, a draw yielded about 9.7 milliliters of peripheral blood.

The specimen sequenced was blood. The sequence came from a man between 70 and 80 years old in good health. This sequence joins TRBV20-1 and TRBJ2-5; a weak D match, TRBD1 (5 bases). The CDR3 protein is CSARDWGSQETQYF. The DNA of the CDR3 is TGCAGTGCTAGAGATTGGGGCAGCCAAGAGACCCAGTACTTC.